This T cell receptor beta chain came from a study of blood T cell repertoires in COVID-19. Whole-study context: Donors in the United States, Italy and Spain gave samples during acute or convalescent COVID-19. T cells, B-cell-depleted T cells, or PBMCs provided the cDNA or gDNA that served as material.

CDR3 length: 14 amino acids. Germline V gene data show CDR1 as LGHDT and CDR2 as YNNKEL (reference sequence). Trimming took 6 bases from V and 5 from J, leaving 15 bases between them. The method was immunoSEQ multiplex PCR; TCRdb's version includes in-frame clones alone and lacks a portion of them. The sample includes over 120,000 clones, around 80% of them seen just once. Sequencing was done on a sample of peripheral blood. The sequence was obtained from a man in his 70s who had recovered from COVID-19. V usage is TRBV3-1 (or the pseudogene TRBV3-2) and J usage is TRBJ2-3, with a weak D call TRBD1 (6 bases). The CDR3 coding sequence is TGTGCCAGCAGTCGACAGGATCATGAAGATACGCAGTATTTT. Translation: CASSRQDHEDTQYF.